This is a list of T cell receptor beta chains from one sample in a study of T cells in Graves' hyperthyroidism and ophthalmopathy. MiXCR, applied by TCRdb to the multiplex PCR reads, yields one record per CDR3 protein. Of a few hundred thousand distinct CDR3 sequences in the sample, about 16% were seen once. Sequencing used blood. Receptors were obtained from a woman aged 55-70 years with Graves' ophthalmopathy. Both conserved end residues are part of each CDR3.

j_call: TRBJ2-1
v_call: TRBV12-3/TRBV12-4
cdr3_aa: CASRTGLAGVKQFF

j_call: TRBJ1-6
v_call: TRBV13
cdr3_aa: CASSPPFVRGQDSPLHF

j_call: TRBJ2-1
v_call: TRBV24-1
cdr3_aa: CATSDEGLAGVDEQFF

j_call: TRBJ2-1
v_call: TRBV2
cdr3_aa: CASPASTLNNEQFF

j_call: TRBJ1-1
v_call: TRBV7-9
cdr3_aa: CASSSVTAEAFF

j_call: TRBJ1-5
v_call: TRBV6-1
cdr3_aa: CASRSTNQPQHF

j_call: TRBJ2-5
v_call: TRBV20-1
cdr3_aa: CSALEGLAGRETQYF

j_call: TRBJ2-3
v_call: TRBV6-1
cdr3_aa: CASSESGLAGHTDTQYF

j_call: TRBJ2-7
v_call: TRBV19
cdr3_aa: CASSWGSSYEQYF

j_call: TRBJ2-4
v_call: TRBV30
cdr3_aa: CAWSVRDRGSLAKNIQYF

j_call: TRBJ1-3
v_call: TRBV28
cdr3_aa: CASSPLLRNTIYF

j_call: TRBJ1-1
v_call: TRBV11-1
cdr3_aa: CASSRDLLNTEAFF

j_call: TRBJ2-7
v_call: TRBV6-1
cdr3_aa: CASSEGGTAYEQYF

j_call: TRBJ2-1
v_call: TRBV11-1
cdr3_aa: CASSLILADENSEQFF

j_call: TRBJ2-1
v_call: TRBV7-3
cdr3_aa: CASSLGGPDRNGEQFF

j_call: TRBJ2-7
v_call: TRBV7-9
cdr3_aa: CASSLGDRVHEQYF

j_call: TRBJ2-1
v_call: TRBV27
cdr3_aa: CASSPRDLGLAGDNEQFF

j_call: TRBJ2-5
v_call: TRBV20-1
cdr3_aa: CSASWDIGQETQYF

j_call: TRBJ2-7
v_call: TRBV5-1
cdr3_aa: CASSLRTGSGTSGSYEQYF

j_call: TRBJ2-1
v_call: TRBV28
cdr3_aa: CASRESGRAYNEQFF

j_call: TRBJ2-3
v_call: TRBV6-1
cdr3_aa: CASLPGLAGKTDTQYF

j_call: TRBJ2-2
v_call: TRBV7-9
cdr3_aa: CASSLQLNTGELFF

j_call: TRBJ1-5
v_call: TRBV30
cdr3_aa: CAWSMTGAGNQPQHF

j_call: TRBJ2-1
v_call: TRBV20-1
cdr3_aa: CSPQGRGGTEQFF

j_call: TRBJ1-1
v_call: TRBV3-1
cdr3_aa: CASSQGGNTEAFF

j_call: TRBJ2-7
v_call: TRBV7-6
cdr3_aa: CASSPGTGIYEQYF

j_call: TRBJ2-3
v_call: TRBV3-1
cdr3_aa: CASSSVGDTQYF

j_call: TRBJ2-1
v_call: TRBV3-1
cdr3_aa: CASSKGRSRGNEQFF

j_call: TRBJ2-7
v_call: TRBV20-1
cdr3_aa: CSAREHRGLSSYEQYF

j_call: TRBJ2-6
v_call: TRBV28
cdr3_aa: CASSLSSGSPGANVLTF

j_call: TRBJ2-1
v_call: TRBV29-1
cdr3_aa: CSVEGLAGMMIGANEQFF

j_call: TRBJ2-3
v_call: TRBV30
cdr3_aa: CAWTWGRATDTQYF

j_call: TRBJ2-6
v_call: TRBV19
cdr3_aa: CASSSGQGIGGANVLTF

j_call: TRBJ2-7
v_call: TRBV6-1
cdr3_aa: CASSPTTFPYEQYF

j_call: TRBJ2-1
v_call: TRBV5-1
cdr3_aa: CASNPLAGFDEQFF

j_call: TRBJ2-3
v_call: TRBV5-8
cdr3_aa: CASSLGDTGTDTQYF

j_call: TRBJ2-1
v_call: TRBV24-1
cdr3_aa: CATSDPSGPANEQFF

j_call: TRBJ1-3
v_call: TRBV13
cdr3_aa: CASSLGQHSGNTIYF

j_call: TRBJ2-5
v_call: TRBV5-5
cdr3_aa: CASSPWVAGGPGTYQETQYF

j_call: TRBJ2-3
v_call: TRBV13
cdr3_aa: CASSFRGAGSTQYF

j_call: TRBJ2-5
v_call: TRBV29-1
cdr3_aa: CSVVGRAQETQYF

j_call: TRBJ2-3
v_call: TRBV24-1
cdr3_aa: CATSGAPGTAVNTQYF

j_call: TRBJ2-7
v_call: TRBV11-2
cdr3_aa: CASSSRTSESYEQYF

j_call: TRBJ2-1
v_call: TRBV7-8
cdr3_aa: CASSLYGLAAVNEQFF

j_call: TRBJ2-3
v_call: TRBV7-3
cdr3_aa: CASSPRDRDTQYF